This TCR beta chain was recorded in a study of blood T cells in healthy people across ages. Per-sample yields of isolated PBMCs were at least 6 million. This clonotype was seen a handful of times. Germline V gives CDR1 MNHEY, CDR2 SVGAGI. The germline V and J ends were trimmed by 0 bases and 5 bases, with 13 bases remaining between them. The CDR3 consists of 15 residues. A second about 6 to 12 cycle PCR used barcoded and J-beta primers. Each cDNA molecule was tagged by a template-switch adaptor that had 12 random nucleotides. There were at least 3 million CDR3-containing paired-end reads obtained from each sample. TCRdb itself ran the 5' RACE reads through MiXCR, one entry per CDR3 protein. This table holds over 600,000 distinct CDR3 sequences, 40% to 45% found once.

This TCR was recovered from a man of 80 years or more in good health. Sequenced input: blood. This chain uses TRBV6-5 with TRBJ1-1; no clear D. Here the CDR3 DNA reads TGTGCCAGCAGTTACTCGAATCGGGGAATGACTGAAGCTTTCTTT. This codes for CASSYSNRGMTEAFF.